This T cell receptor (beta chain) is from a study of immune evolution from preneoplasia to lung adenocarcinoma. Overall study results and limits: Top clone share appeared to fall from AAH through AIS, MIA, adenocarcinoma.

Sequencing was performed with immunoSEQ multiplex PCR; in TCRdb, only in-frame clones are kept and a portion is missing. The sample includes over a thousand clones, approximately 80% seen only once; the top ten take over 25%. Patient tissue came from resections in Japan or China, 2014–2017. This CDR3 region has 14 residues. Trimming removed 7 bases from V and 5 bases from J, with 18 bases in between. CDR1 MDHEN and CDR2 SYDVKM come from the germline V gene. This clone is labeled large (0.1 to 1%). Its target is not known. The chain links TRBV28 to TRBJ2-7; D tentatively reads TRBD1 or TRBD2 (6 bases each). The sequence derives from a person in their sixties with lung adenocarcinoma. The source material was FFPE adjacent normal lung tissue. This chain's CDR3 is CASTGWRGADEQYF. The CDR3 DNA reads TGTGCCAGCACCGGGTGGAGGGGGGCGGACGAGCAGTACTTC.